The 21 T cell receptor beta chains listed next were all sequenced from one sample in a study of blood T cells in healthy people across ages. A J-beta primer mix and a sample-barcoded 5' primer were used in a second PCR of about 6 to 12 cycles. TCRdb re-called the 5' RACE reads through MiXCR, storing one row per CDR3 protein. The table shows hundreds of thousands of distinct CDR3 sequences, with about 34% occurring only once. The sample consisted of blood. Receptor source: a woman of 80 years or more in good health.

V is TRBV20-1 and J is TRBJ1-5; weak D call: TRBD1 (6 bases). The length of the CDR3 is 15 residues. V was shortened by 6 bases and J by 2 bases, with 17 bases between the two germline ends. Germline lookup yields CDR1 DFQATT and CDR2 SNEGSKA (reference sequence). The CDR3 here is CSARGGIGGNQPQHF. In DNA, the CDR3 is TGCAGTGCACGGGGGGGCATCGGGGGCAATCAGCCCCAGCATTTT.

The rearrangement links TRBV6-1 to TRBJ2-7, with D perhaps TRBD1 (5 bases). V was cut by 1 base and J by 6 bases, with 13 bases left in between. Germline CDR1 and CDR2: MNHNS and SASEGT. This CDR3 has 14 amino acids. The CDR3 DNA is TGTGCCAGCAGTGAAGGGAGTTCAGGGCGCGAGCAGTACTTC. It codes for CASSEGSSGREQYF.

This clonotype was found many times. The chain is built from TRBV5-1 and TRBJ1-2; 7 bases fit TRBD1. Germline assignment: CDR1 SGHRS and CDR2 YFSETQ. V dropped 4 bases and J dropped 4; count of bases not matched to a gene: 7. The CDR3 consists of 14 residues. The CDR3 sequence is CASSASGQSYGYTF. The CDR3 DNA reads TGCGCCAGCAGCGCTTCGGGACAGTCCTATGGCTACACCTTC. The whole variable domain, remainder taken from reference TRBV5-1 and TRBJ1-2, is KAGVTQTPRYLIKTRGQQVTLSCSPISGHRSVSWYQQTPGQGLQFLFEYFSETQRNKGNFPGRFSGRQFSNSRSEMNVSTLELGDSALYLCASSASGQSYGYTFGSGTRLTVV.

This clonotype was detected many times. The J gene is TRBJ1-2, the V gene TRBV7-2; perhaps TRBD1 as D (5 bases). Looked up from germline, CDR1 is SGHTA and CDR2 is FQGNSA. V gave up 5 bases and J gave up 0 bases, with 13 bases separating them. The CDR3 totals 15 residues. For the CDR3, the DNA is TGTGCCAGCAGCCTTTACAGGTCGACTAACTATGGCTACACCTTC. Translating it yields CASSLYRSTNYGYTF.

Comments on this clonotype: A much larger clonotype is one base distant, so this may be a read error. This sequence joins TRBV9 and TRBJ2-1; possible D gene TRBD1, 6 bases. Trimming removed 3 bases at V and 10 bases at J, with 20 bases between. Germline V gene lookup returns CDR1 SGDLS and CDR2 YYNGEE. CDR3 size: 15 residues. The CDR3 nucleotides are TGTGCCAGCAGCGCTCGGGCAGGGGATACCTACGAGCAGTTCTTC. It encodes CASSARAGDTYEQFF.

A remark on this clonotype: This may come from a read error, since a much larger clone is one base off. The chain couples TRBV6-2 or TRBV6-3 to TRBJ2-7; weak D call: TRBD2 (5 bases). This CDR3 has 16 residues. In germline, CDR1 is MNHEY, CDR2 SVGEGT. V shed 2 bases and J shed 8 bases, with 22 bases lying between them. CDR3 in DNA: TGTGCCAGCAGTTACGGTTTTGAGGGAGACTCGACGAAGCAGTACTTC. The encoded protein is CASSYGFEGDSTKQYF.

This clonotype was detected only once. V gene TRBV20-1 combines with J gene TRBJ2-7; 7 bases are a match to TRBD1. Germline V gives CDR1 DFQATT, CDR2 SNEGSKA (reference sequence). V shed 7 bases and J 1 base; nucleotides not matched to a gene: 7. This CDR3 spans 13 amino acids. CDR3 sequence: CSVTGRGSYEQYF. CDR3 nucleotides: TGCAGTGTCACGGGCAGGGGGTCCTACGAGCAGTACTTC.

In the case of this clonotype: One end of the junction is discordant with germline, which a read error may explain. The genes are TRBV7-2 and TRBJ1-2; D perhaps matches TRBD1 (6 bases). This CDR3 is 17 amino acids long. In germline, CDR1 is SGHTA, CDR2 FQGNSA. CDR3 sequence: CASNLAPGGGENYGYTF. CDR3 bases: TGTGCCAGCAACTTAGCTCCCGGAGGGGGTGAGAACTATGGCTACACCTTC.

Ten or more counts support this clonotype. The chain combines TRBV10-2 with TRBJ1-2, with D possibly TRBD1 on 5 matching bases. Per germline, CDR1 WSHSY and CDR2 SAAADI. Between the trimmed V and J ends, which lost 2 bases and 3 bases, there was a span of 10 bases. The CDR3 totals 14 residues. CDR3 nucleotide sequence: TGCGCCAGCAGTGAGGCGGGGGGTGACTATGGCTACACCTTC. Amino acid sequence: CASSEAGGDYGYTF.

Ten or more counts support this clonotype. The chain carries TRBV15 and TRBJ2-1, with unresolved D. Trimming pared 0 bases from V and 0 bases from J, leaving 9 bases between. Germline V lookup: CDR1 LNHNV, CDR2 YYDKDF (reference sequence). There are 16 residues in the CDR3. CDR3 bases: TGTGCCACCAGCAGAGATGCAGTAAGCTCCTACAATGAGCAGTTCTTC. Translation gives CATSRDAVSSYNEQFF.

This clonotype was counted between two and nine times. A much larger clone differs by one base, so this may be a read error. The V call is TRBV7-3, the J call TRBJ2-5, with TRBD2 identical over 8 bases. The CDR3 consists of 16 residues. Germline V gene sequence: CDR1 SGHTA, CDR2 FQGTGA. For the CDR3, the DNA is TGTGCCGGCAGCATTCACGGGGGGGCCGTGGAAGAGACCCAGTACTTC. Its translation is CAGSIHGGAVEETQYF.

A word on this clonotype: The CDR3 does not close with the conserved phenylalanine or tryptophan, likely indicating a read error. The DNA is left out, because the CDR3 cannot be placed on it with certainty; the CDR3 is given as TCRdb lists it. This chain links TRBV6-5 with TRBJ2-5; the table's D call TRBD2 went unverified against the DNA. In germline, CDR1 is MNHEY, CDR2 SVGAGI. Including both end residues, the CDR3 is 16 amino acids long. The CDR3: CASSYLRGGDGYTFGS.

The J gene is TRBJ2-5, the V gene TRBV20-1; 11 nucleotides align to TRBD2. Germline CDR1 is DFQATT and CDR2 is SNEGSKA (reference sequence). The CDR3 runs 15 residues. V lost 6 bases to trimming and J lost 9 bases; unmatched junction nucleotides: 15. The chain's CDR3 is CSAEPLGLAVGAQYF. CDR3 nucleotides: TGCAGTGCGGAACCGCTGGGACTAGCGGTCGGGGCCCAGTACTTC.

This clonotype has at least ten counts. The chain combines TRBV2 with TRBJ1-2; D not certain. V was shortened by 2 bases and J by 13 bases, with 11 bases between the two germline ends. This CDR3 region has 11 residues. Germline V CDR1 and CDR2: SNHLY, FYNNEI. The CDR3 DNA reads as TGTGCCAGCAGTGAACTTGGATTAGGCACCTTC. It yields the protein CASSELGLGTF.

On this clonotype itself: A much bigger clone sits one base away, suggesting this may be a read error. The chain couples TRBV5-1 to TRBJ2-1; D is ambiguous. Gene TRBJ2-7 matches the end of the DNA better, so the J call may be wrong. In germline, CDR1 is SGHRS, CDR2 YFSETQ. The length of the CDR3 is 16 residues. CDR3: CASSFDISSSYNEQYF. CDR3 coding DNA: TGCGCCAGCAGCTTTGACATTTCGAGCTCCTACAATGAGCAGTACTTC.

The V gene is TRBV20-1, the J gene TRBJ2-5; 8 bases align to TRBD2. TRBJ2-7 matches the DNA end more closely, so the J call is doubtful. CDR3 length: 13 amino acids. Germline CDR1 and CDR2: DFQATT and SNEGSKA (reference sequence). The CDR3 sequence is CSAPGRGAAEQYF. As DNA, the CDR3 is TGCAGTGCCCCGGGGCGGGGGGCCGCCGAGCAGTACTTC.

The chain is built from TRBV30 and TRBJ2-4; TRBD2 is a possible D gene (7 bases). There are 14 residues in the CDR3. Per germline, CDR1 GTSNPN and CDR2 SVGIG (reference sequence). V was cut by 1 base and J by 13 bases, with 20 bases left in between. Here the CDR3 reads CAWSADQGWREQYF. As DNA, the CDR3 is TGTGCCTGGAGTGCTGACCAGGGGTGGCGGGAGCAGTACTTC.

This chain's CDR3 is CSAREAYLDSEAQYF. As DNA, the CDR3 is TGCAGTGCTAGAGAAGCCTACCTAGACTCCGAGGCGCAGTATTTT. The chain couples TRBV20-1 to TRBJ2-3, with D uncertain. Germline V gene lookup returns CDR1 DFQATT and CDR2 SNEGSKA (reference sequence). There are 15 residues in the CDR3. The ends were cut back, 0 bases at V and 10 bases at J, with 20 bases in the middle.

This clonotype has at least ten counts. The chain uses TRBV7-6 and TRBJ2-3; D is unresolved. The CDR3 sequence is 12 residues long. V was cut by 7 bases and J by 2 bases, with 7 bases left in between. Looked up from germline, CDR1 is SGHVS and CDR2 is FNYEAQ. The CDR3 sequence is CASTGFTDTQYF. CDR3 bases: TGTGCCAGCACTGGATTCACAGATACGCAGTATTTT.

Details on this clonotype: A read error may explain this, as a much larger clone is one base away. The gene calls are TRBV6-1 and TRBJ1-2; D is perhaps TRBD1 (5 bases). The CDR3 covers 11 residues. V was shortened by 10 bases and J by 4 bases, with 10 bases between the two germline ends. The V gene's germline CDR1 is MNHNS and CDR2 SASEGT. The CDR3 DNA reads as TGTGCCAACAGGATGATCTATGGCTACACCTTC. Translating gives CANRMIYGYTF.

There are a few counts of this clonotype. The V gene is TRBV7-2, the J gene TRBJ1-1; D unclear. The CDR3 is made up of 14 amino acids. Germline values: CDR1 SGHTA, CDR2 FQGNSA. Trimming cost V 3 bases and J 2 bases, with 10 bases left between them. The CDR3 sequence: CASSFFQPNTEAFF. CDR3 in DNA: TGTGCCAGCAGCTTCTTTCAGCCAAACACTGAAGCTTTCTTT.